This TCR beta chain was retrieved from a study of blood T cell repertoires in COVID-19. About the study: Researchers got acute and convalescent COVID-19 samples from the United States, Italy and Spain. PBMCs, B-cell-depleted T cells, or T cells were the source of the cDNA or gDNA that made up the material.

The CDR3 contains 15 residues. V was shortened by 1 base and J by 6 bases, with 15 bases between the two germline ends. Germline V CDR1 and CDR2: LGHNA, YSLEER. Per the authors' pipeline: Amplification of reference gene primers provided the estimated nucleated cell counts. The protocol was immunoSEQ multiplex PCR, while the TCRdb copy is restricted to in-frame clones and leaves out a portion. V and J calls and clone size are given by that table; D and trimming were obtained from the DNA. The repertoire holds about 490,000 clones, approximately 83% seen once, with roughly 3.2% in the top ten. This TCR was recovered from a human donor in a cohort sampled during active COVID-19. V usage is TRBV4-3 and J usage is TRBJ1-2, with D tentatively TRBD1 (5 bases). Material: peripheral blood. As DNA, the CDR3 is TGCGCCAGCAGCCAAGGGAGTTCGACAGCTCATGGCTACACCTTC. Its translation is CASSQGSSTAHGYTF.